The following is a T cell receptor (beta chain) sequence with its context. This clonotype was seen ten or more times. Its antigen is still unknown. No base-level quality is on record; no much larger clone is a single base apart. The data stem from a study of early T cells in non-severe SARS-CoV-2 infection (dated by TCRdb to the early 2020s). For the study in its entirety: Bulk RNA from unsorted whole blood was used for TCR sequencing, so alpha and beta chains could not be paired. What the study reported, not specific to this receptor: VDJdb matching was skewed toward anti-spike CD8 responses, so virus-specific expansions were likely underestimated and private and CD4 specificities were missed.

Looking up the germline V gene (reference sequence) yields CDR1 LGHDT and CDR2 YNNKEL. CDR3 length: 12 amino acids, cysteine to phenylalanine. The retained sequence is limited to the CDR3, 36 bases, with the frame set at the first base. V is shortened by 5 bases, J by 10 bases, and the region joining them spans 14 bases. Receptor amplification or capture employed 5' RACE. TCRdb shows the sequencer as NextSeq 500. In the TCR library protocol, unique molecular identifiers were attached to individual cDNA molecules to correct for PCR bias and sequencing error. Sequencing covered both TCR alpha and beta chains, and within each sample the abundances of alpha and beta sequences were tightly co-correlated. The study's processing was this. Decombinator V4 was used to annotate TCR sequences for V gene, J gene and CDR3. Expanded TCRs were defined as changing significantly between any two time points under a Poisson model with p below 0.0001. Abundances of TCRs were expressed as counts per million after normalisation to the total number of TCRs sequenced in each sample. TRAV1-2 paired with TRAJ12, TRAJ20 or TRAJ33 defined MAIT TCRs, while TRAV10 paired with TRAJ18 defined iNKT TCRs. A search of VDJdb, accessed on 1 November 2021, was run for TCRs annotated to CMV, EBV and SARS-CoV-2, with TCRs annotated for multiple antigens excluded. The public reads were reanalyzed by TCRdb: fastp trimming at Q25, MiXCR alignment, in-frame beta chains only. Records with the same CDR3 protein are collapsed into one entry carrying the most frequent genes and DNA. These V and J calls originate from TCRdb's pipeline instead of the authors' own analysis. The sample table shows under 65,000 distinct CDR3 sequences, and approximately 13% are seen once. The ten largest clones add up to about a tenth of the sample.

Set within a cohort of healthcare workers in London, UK, this nested case-control study involved weekly PCR testing of nasopharyngeal swabs along with blood sampling. Between 23 and 31 March 2020, the week of the UK lockdown, healthcare workers were enrolled and then followed up weekly for as long as 16 weeks. This chain joins TRBV3-1 to TRBJ1-1, with TRBD1 as a weak D call on 5 bases. The clonotype originates from an adult who was a healthcare worker with PCR-confirmed SARS-CoV-2 infection or an uninfected control (not recorded which). Sequenced material: whole blood, taken at baseline. The DNA sequence is given as TGTGCCAGCAGCGCACAACCGGGGGGAGCTTTCTTT. Its translation reads: CASSAQPGGAFF.